A single sample is the source of the 20 T cell receptor beta chains below, sequenced in a study of T-cell memory formation after mild COVID-19. Using its own MiXCR run on the 5' RACE reads, TCRdb lists one record per CDR3 protein. Of 350,000 to 500,000 distinct CDR3 sequences listed, approximately 18% were seen once; the top ten hold about 22%. The specimen sequenced was PBMCs or a T cell subset sorted from them (not recorded which). All receptors come from a man aged 18 to 30 who had mild COVID-19 (a few samples of this study predate the infection). Cell type and time point are not known.

The gene calls are TRBV30 and TRBJ2-1; 8 positions match TRBD1. Germline lookup yields CDR1 GTSNPN and CDR2 SVGIG (reference sequence). J was trimmed by 3 bases and V by 2 bases; bases with no gene match: 9. This CDR3 is 16 amino acids long. The CDR3 sequence is CAWSRTGQGYYNEQFF. CDR3 coding DNA: TGTGCCTGGAGTAGGACAGGACAGGGTTACTACAATGAGCAGTTCTTC.

The V call is TRBV7-9, the J call TRBJ1-4; 8 bases fit TRBD1. J gave up 3 bases and V 5 bases, and 5 bases lay outside the gene matches. This CDR3 contains 15 residues. CDR1 is SEHNR, CDR2 FQNEAQ, per germline (reference sequence). The CDR3 loop is CASSPQGAANEKLFF. CDR3 coding DNA: TGTGCCAGCAGCCCTCAGGGGGCGGCTAATGAAAAACTGTTTTTT.

J is TRBJ2-7 and V is TRBV10-1, with 9 bases aligning to TRBD1. CDR1 and CDR2 (germline): WNHNN, SYGVQD (reference sequence). The CDR3 has 15 residues. Losses at the gene ends were 5 bases for V and 5 bases for J; bases not matched to a gene: 10. CDR3 loop: CASSSQGARYDEQYF. In nucleotides, the CDR3 is TGCGCCAGCAGTTCACAGGGGGCCCGGTACGACGAGCAGTACTTC.

This clonotype was observed a handful of times. V usage is TRBV5-1 and J usage is TRBJ1-5; TRBD1 matches at 8 bases. Germline-derived CDR1 and CDR2 are SGHRS and YFSETQ. Unmatched junction bases numbered 7, after V lost 3 bases and J lost 2 bases. The CDR3 extends over 16 amino acids. The CDR3 sequence is CASSYTTGDGNQPQHF. CDR3 nucleotide sequence: TGCGCCAGCAGCTATACGACAGGGGATGGCAATCAGCCCCAGCATTTT.

The chain is built from TRBV5-1 and TRBJ2-5; the D gene is possibly TRBD2 (6 bases). CDR3 length equals 15 residues. Per the germline V gene, CDR1 is SGHRS and CDR2 is YFSETQ. V was clipped by 0 bases and J by 5 bases, with 14 bases between them. CDR3 sequence: CASSLAPTGVETQYF. The CDR3 coding sequence is TGCGCCAGCAGCTTGGCCCCGACGGGGGTGGAGACCCAGTACTTC.

This clonotype has a handful of counts. This chain links TRBV4-1 with TRBJ2-5; D possibly uses TRBD1 or TRBD2 (5 bases each). Trimming shortened V by 0 bases and J by 4 bases, and 9 bases separated the two germline ends. In germline, CDR1 is MGHRA, CDR2 YSYEKL. The CDR3 consists of 14 residues. CDR3 in amino acids: CASSQDPGPETQYF. The CDR3 DNA is TGCGCCAGCAGCCAAGATCCGGGGCCAGAGACCCAGTACTTC.

V usage is TRBV6-6 and J usage is TRBJ2-1; 7 bases line up with TRBD2. The trim removed 6 bases at V and 3 bases at J, leaving 11 bases unmatched. Germline V gives CDR1 MNHNY, CDR2 SVGAGI (reference sequence). This CDR3 spans 16 amino acids. CDR3 DNA: TGTGCCAGCAGCCCCCTGACTAGCTTCGTCTACAATGAGCAGTTCTTC. This encodes CASSPLTSFVYNEQFF.

This clonotype occurred a few times. The V and J genes are TRBV6-2 or TRBV6-3 and TRBJ2-1, with unresolved D. CDR1 is MNHEY, CDR2 SVGEGT, per germline. CDR3 length: 14 amino acids. The germline V and J ends were trimmed by 7 bases and 7 bases, with 17 bases remaining between them. The CDR3 sequence: CASTHLGARNEQFF. CDR3 coding DNA: TGTGCCAGCACCCACCTGGGTGCTCGGAATGAGCAGTTCTTC.

This chain connects TRBV7-2 to TRBJ2-5, with D tentatively TRBD2 (6 bases). Trimming left V 4 bases short and J 5 bases short, with 20 bases between. The V gene's germline CDR1 is SGHTA and CDR2 FQGNSA. This CDR3 spans 16 amino acids. DNA of the CDR3: TGTGCCAGCAGCTGCCCTAGCGTGGGGCTCTGTGAGACCCAGTACTTC. Translated, it gives CASSCPSVGLCETQYF.

This clonotype showed up many times. The chain uses TRBV4-1 and TRBJ2-1; 7 bases line up with TRBD2. The length of the CDR3 is 15 residues. The trim removed 0 bases at V and 9 bases at J, leaving 8 bases unmatched. Germline V CDR1 and CDR2: MGHRA, YSYEKL. The CDR3 coding sequence is TGCGCCAGCAGCCAAGAAGGTCTAGCGGTGGTTGAGCAGTTCTTC. It specifies CASSQEGLAVVEQFF.

V gene TRBV9 combines with J gene TRBJ2-5; D might be TRBD2 (6 bases). The germline V gene has CDR1 SGDLS and CDR2 YYNGEE. The CDR3 length is 13 residues. V was shortened by 4 bases and J by 4 bases, with 11 bases between the two germline ends. The CDR3 coding sequence is TGTGCCAGCAGCAAGGGACTGGGAGAGACCCAGTACTTC. It encodes CASSKGLGETQYF. Full variable domain (outside the CDR3, taken from reference TRBV9 and TRBJ2-5): DSGVTQTPKHLITATGQRVTLRCSPRSGDLSVYWYQQSLDQGLQFLIQYYNGEERAKGNILERFSAQQFPDLHSELNLSSLELGDSALYFCASSKGLGETQYFGPGTRLLVL.

The chain recombines TRBV7-9 with TRBJ1-3; no clear D gene. The CDR3 spans 14 residues. The germline V and J ends were trimmed by 5 bases and 0 bases, with 8 bases remaining between them. Germline V CDR1 and CDR2: SEHNR, FQNEAQ (reference sequence). CDR3 bases: TGTGCCAGCAGCCCCACAGTCTCTGGAAACACCATATATTTT. It specifies CASSPTVSGNTIYF.

The chain recombines TRBV7-9 with TRBJ2-1; D assignment may be TRBD1 or TRBD2 (6 bases each). Trimming took 0 bases from V and 7 from J, leaving 10 bases between them. Per germline, CDR1 SEHNR and CDR2 FQNEAQ (reference sequence). There are 14 residues in the CDR3. CDR3 in amino acids: CASSLAGGVNEQFF. CDR3 nucleotides: TGTGCCAGCAGCTTAGCGGGGGGCGTTAATGAGCAGTTCTTC.

The V gene is TRBV6-2 or TRBV6-3, the J gene TRBJ2-7, with 8 nucleotides matching TRBD1. V gave up 6 bases and J gave up 1 base; unmatched junction bases: 8. Germline V gene sequence: CDR1 MNHEY, CDR2 SVGEGT. This CDR3 is 15 amino acids long. CDR3 sequence (DNA): TGTGCCAGCAGCCTAGACAGGGGTCAGTCCTACGAGCAGTACGTC. This gives the protein CASSLDRGQSYEQYV.

The rearrangement uses TRBV6-5 and TRBJ2-7, with TRBD2 matching 7 bases. J gave up 2 bases and V 2 bases, and 6 bases lay outside the gene matches. The CDR3 is 15 amino acids. Germline assignment: CDR1 MNHEY and CDR2 SVGAGI. In DNA form, the CDR3 reads TGTGCCAGCAGTTACGATGGACGGGGGGCCTACGAGCAGTACTTC. Its protein is CASSYDGRGAYEQYF.

This clonotype was recorded a few times. The rearrangement joins TRBV5-6 to TRBJ2-7, with a tentative D call TRBD1 (5 bases). Between the trimmed V and J ends, which lost 3 bases and 3 bases, there was a span of 7 bases. The germline CDR1 and CDR2 sequences are SGHDT and YYEEEE. The CDR3 loop spans 12 amino acids. CDR3 sequence reads: CASSSTDYEQYV. CDR3 coding DNA: TGTGCCAGCAGCTCGACAGACTACGAGCAGTACGTC.

The rearrangement uses TRBV4-3 and TRBJ1-3; D remains ambiguous. Germline-derived CDR1 and CDR2 are LGHNA and YSLEER. The CDR3 sequence is 16 residues long. With 0 bases removed from V and 4 bases from J, the gap between germline ends came to 13 bases. CDR3 region: CASSQDLSGLGNTIYF. The DNA for the CDR3 is TGCGCCAGCAGCCAAGACCTGTCGGGGTTAGGAAACACCATATATTTT.

This clonotype has just a few counts. The chain has TRBV18 and TRBJ2-3; 7 bases align to TRBD1. Looked up from germline, CDR1 is KGHSH and CDR2 is LQKENI. The CDR3 length is 15 residues. After removal of 3 bases from V and 2 bases from J, the junction contained 5 bases not matched to a gene. CDR3: CASSPTGAPTDTQYF. The CDR3 bases are TGTGCCAGCTCACCCACAGGGGCCCCCACAGATACGCAGTATTTT.

The chain employs TRBV5-1 and TRBJ1-6; D unresolved. The germline gives CDR1 SGHRS, CDR2 YFSETQ. There are 14 residues in the CDR3. The ends were cut back, 1 base at V and 8 bases at J, with 10 bases in the middle. The CDR3 coding sequence is TGCGCCAGCAGCTTGCATAGCATGGATTCACCCCTCCACTTT. This encodes CASSLHSMDSPLHF.

This clonotype was observed at least ten times. V gene TRBV12-3 or TRBV12-4 combines with J gene TRBJ2-1; possibly TRBD1 for D (6 bases). The CDR3 runs 14 residues. V gave up 2 bases and J gave up 2 bases, with 7 bases separating them. The CDR3 DNA reads TGTGCCAGCAGTTTAACAGGGACCTACAATGAGCAGTTCTTC. Translation: CASSLTGTYNEQFF.